This is a list of T cell receptor beta chains from one sample in a study of cytomegalovirus exposure and HLA in healthy donors. TCRdb's copy holds only in-frame clones and misses some; the assay was immunoSEQ multiplex PCR. The sample shows about 150,000 clones, over 60% of them seen only once. The material sequenced was PBMCs. The receptor source for this set is a middle-aged man in good health and CMV-seronegative. The CDR3 runs from the conserved cysteine through the conserved F or W. A D gene is named only where the DNA matches it firmly. Part of the rows lack a size; the others show once, few, many or a class for expanded clones.

TRBJ2-7,once,TRBV4-1,NA,CASSQGQDTPSYEQYF,TGCGCCAGCAGCCAAGGACAGGACACTCCCTCCTACGAGCAGTACTTC
TRBJ2-7,NA,TRBV6-1,NA,CASSEVPGIGYEQYF,TGTGCCAGCAGTGAAGTGCCCGGGATCGGCTACGAGCAGTACTTC
TRBJ1-2,NA,TRBV10-3,TRBD1,CAISENVRDSNYGYTF,TGTGCCATCAGTGAGAACGTCCGGGACAGCAACTATGGCTACACCTTC
TRBJ2-2,few,TRBV28,TRBD2,CASSSQREGIGELFF,TGTGCCAGCAGTTCCCAGCGGGAGGGAATCGGGGAGCTGTTTTTT
TRBJ1-6,NA,TRBV13,NA,CASSLGLTAYNSPLHF,TGTGCCAGCAGCTTAGGGCTGACAGCCTATAATTCACCCCTCCACTTT
TRBJ1-5,NA,TRBV7-9,NA,CASSPGPGVSQPQHF,TGTGCCAGCAGCCCCGGTCCGGGGGTGAGTCAGCCCCAGCATTTT
TRBJ2-5,NA,TRBV6-1,NA,CASSGVKAGQETQYF,TGTGCCAGCAGTGGAGTGAAGGCGGGGCAAGAGACCCAGTACTTC
TRBJ2-5,NA,TRBV7-9,TRBD2,CASSFGASGAYQETQYF,TGTGCCAGCAGCTTCGGTGCTAGCGGGGCGTACCAAGAGACCCAGTACTTC
TRBJ2-7,NA,TRBV19,TRBD2,CASSIGRGTEQYF,TGTGCCAGTAGTATCGGGCGGGGGACCGAGCAGTACTTC
TRBJ1-1,NA,TRBV19,NA,CASSIGGLGYIDTEAFF,TGTGCCAGTAGTATCGGGGGGCTCGGATATATTGACACTGAAGCTTTCTTT
TRBJ1-2,once,TRBV19,TRBD1,CASSGGQYYGYTF,TGTGCCAGTAGTGGGGGACAGTACTATGGCTACACCTTC
TRBJ2-4,NA,TRBV13,NA,CASGLLRDWGKNIQYF,TGTGCCAGTGGCCTCCTTCGGGATTGGGGCAAAAACATTCAGTACTTC
TRBJ2-7,NA,TRBV2,TRBD1,CATEFDRGYYEQYF,TGTGCCACCGAATTCGACAGGGGATACTACGAGCAGTACTTC
TRBJ1-1,NA,TRBV7-8,NA,CASSLGFGGYTEAFF,TGTGCCAGCAGCTTAGGATTCGGGGGTTACACTGAAGCTTTCTTT
TRBJ2-7,NA,TRBV9,TRBD1,CASSEGQGASYEQYF,TGTGCCAGCAGCGAGGGACAGGGGGCTTCCTACGAGCAGTACTTC
TRBJ1-5,NA,TRBV21-1,NA,CASSHLNGDSNQPQHF,TGTGCCAGCAGCCATTTAAACGGAGATAGCAATCAGCCCCAGCATTTT
TRBJ2-7,NA,TRBV10-3,TRBD2,CAITRVIPAPSGSHLSYEQYF,TGTGCCATAACCCGAGTTATTCCCGCGCCTAGCGGGAGCCACCTCTCCTACGAGCAGTACTTC
TRBJ2-2,NA,TRBV4-2,NA,CASSQPGGMTITGELFF,TGTGCCAGCAGCCAACCCGGAGGGATGACTATCACCGGGGAGCTGTTTTTT
TRBJ2-1,NA,TRBV18,TRBD1,CASSWTGGDYNEQFF,TGTGCCAGCTCATGGACAGGGGGCGACTACAATGAGCAGTTCTTC
TRBJ1-5,NA,TRBV27,NA,CASSFLADSNQPQHF,TGTGCCAGCAGTTTTCTAGCCGACAGCAATCAGCCCCAGCATTTT
TRBJ2-7,NA,TRBV6-5,TRBD1,CATRQDRGLKQYF,TGTGCCACCAGGCAGGACAGGGGGCTCAAGCAGTACTTC
TRBJ2-1,once,TRBV10-3,TRBD2,CAISESRLAGGSSYNEQFF,TGTGCCATCAGTGAGTCGAGACTAGCGGGAGGGTCCTCCTACAATGAGCAGTTCTTC
TRBJ2-4,NA,TRBV5-1,NA,CASSLDRPGAKNIQYF,TGCGCCAGCAGCTTGGACAGGCCCGGGGCCAAAAACATTCAGTACTTC
TRBJ2-2,NA,TRBV7-3,NA,CASSPRRGGWNTGELFF,TGTGCCAGCAGCCCCCGCCGAGGTGGCTGGAACACCGGGGAGCTGTTTTTT
TRBJ2-1,NA,TRBV5-4,NA,CASSLMGLGGNEQFF,TGTGCCAGCAGCTTAATGGGACTTGGGGGTAATGAGCAGTTCTTC
TRBJ2-7,NA,TRBV5-1,NA,CASSEGTSYEQYF,TGCGCCAGCAGCGAGGGAACTAGTTACGAGCAGTACTTC
TRBJ1-6,NA,TRBV5-1,NA,CASSSHTQTSTGSSYNSPLHF,TGCGCCAGCAGCTCACACACACAAACATCTACCGGGAGCTCCTATAATTCACCCCTCCACTTT
TRBJ2-5,NA,TRBV10-3,TRBD2,CAISEAISGRSGETQYF,TGTGCCATCAGTGAAGCGATCAGCGGGAGGTCCGGCGAGACCCAGTACTTC
TRBJ1-1,NA,TRBV30,NA,CAWSLNGEAFF,TGTGCCTGGAGTTTGAACGGGGAAGCTTTCTTT
TRBJ2-7,NA,TRBV30,NA,CAWGRSWEQYF,TGTGCCTGGGGCAGGTCTTGGGAGCAGTACTTC
TRBJ1-5,NA,TRBV30,NA,CAWSRSYQPQHF,TGTGCCTGGAGTCGCAGTTATCAGCCCCAGCATTTT
TRBJ1-2,once,TRBV2,NA,CASSEGQGSGGYTF,TGTGCCAGCAGTGAGGGGCAGGGGTCGGGTGGCTACACCTTC
TRBJ2-5,NA,TRBV7-2,NA,CASSPRAGPETQYF,TGTGCCAGCAGCCCCCGGGCAGGGCCAGAGACCCAGTACTTC